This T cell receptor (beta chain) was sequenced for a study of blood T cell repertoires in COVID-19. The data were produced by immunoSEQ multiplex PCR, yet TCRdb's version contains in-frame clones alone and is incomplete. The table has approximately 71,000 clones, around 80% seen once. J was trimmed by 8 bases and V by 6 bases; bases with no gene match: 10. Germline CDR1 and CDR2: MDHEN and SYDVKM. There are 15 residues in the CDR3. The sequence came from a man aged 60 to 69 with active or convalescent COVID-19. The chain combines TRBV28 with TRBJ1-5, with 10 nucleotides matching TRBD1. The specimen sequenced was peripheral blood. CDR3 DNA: TGTGCCAGCAGGCCCCGGGACAGGGGCCGGGAGCCCCAGCATTTT. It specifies CASRPRDRGREPQHF.